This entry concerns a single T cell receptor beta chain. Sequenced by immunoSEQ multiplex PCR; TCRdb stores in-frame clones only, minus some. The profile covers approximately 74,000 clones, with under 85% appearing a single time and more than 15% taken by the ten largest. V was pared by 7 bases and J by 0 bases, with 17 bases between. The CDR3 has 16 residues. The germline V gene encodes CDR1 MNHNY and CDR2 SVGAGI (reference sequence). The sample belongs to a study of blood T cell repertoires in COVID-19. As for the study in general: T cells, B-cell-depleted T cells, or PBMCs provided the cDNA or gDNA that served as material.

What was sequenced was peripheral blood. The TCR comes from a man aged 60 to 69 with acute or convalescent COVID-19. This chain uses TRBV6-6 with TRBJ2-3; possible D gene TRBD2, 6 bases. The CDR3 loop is CASTPRRGPSTDTQYF. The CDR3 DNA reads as TGTGCCAGCACCCCGAGGCGGGGACCTAGCACAGATACGCAGTATTTT.